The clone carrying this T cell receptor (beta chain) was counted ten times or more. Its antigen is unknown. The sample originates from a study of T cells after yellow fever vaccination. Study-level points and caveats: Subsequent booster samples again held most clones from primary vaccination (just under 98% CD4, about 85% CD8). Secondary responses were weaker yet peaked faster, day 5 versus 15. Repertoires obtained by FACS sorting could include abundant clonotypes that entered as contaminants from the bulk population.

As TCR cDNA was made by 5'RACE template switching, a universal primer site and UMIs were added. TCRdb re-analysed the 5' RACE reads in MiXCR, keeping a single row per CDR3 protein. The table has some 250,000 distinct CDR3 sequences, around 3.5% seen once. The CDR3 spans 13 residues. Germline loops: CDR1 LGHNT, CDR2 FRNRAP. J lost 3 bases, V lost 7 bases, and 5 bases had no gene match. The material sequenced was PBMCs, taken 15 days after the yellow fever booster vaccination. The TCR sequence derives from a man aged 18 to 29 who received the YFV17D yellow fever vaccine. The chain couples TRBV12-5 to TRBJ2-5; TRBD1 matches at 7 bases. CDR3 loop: CASDRTGKETQYF. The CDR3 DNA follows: TGTGCTAGTGATCGGACAGGCAAAGAGACCCAGTACTTC.